What follows are 22 T cell receptor beta chains derived from one specimen sequenced in a study of T-cell reconstitution after alpha-beta-depleted transplantation in children. During its preparation, the TCRbeta library received unique molecular identifiers. TCRdb reprocessed the PCR reads via MiXCR and lists one record per CDR3 protein. The repertoire includes under 140,000 distinct CDR3 sequences, 10% of them detected once, and about 8.8% sits in the top ten. The starting material was PBMCs from the stem cell graft donor, obtained from the stem cell graft. The receptors here all came from a human donor who donated a stem cell graft to a child with acute lymphoblastic leukemia.

The chain joins TRBV29-1 to TRBJ2-1; D ambiguous. Germline V gene sequence: CDR1 SQVTM, CDR2 ANQGSEA. Trimming pared 4 bases from V and 4 bases from J, leaving 5 bases between. CDR3 size: 11 residues. The CDR3 bases are TGCAGCGTTGTAGGGTACAATGAGCAGTTCTTC. This gives the protein CSVVGYNEQFF.

This clonotype was counted ten times or more. The CDR3 region is CASSQATSGFGNEQFF. CDR3 DNA sequence: TGTGCCAGCAGCCAAGCGACTAGCGGGTTCGGCAATGAGCAGTTCTTC. This rearrangement joins TRBV3-1 to TRBJ2-1; 10 nucleotides match TRBD2. V shed 1 base and J 6 bases; nucleotides not matched to a gene: 6. Per the germline V gene, CDR1 is LGHDT and CDR2 is YNNKEL (reference sequence). The CDR3 covers 16 residues.

This clonotype was counted ten times or more. V gene TRBV5-1 combines with J gene TRBJ2-1; D may be TRBD2 (5 bases). The CDR3 runs 17 residues. The germline V gene has CDR1 SGHRS and CDR2 YFSETQ. Trimming left V 2 bases short and J 3 bases short, with 18 bases between. CDR3 sequence reads: CASSFMAGSVGYNEQFF. The CDR3 nucleotides read TGCGCCAGCAGCTTCATGGCGGGTAGCGTTGGCTACAATGAGCAGTTCTTC.

This clonotype was detected ten times or more. The chain is built from TRBV12-3 or TRBV12-4 and TRBJ2-7; 9 bases match TRBD2. The CDR3 is 14 residues long. The junction had 4 bases not matched to a gene; V was cut back by 4 bases and J by 3 bases. CDR3 loop: CASSWRGGNYEQYF. DNA for the CDR3: TGTGCCAGCAGTTGGCGGGGGGGGAACTACGAGCAGTACTTC.

This clonotype was seen at least ten times. The CDR3 spells CASGGQGRAKNIQYF. CDR3 coding DNA: TGTGCCAGCGGGGGACAGGGACGAGCCAAAAACATTCAGTACTTC. V gene TRBV12-3 or TRBV12-4 combines with J gene TRBJ2-4, with 9 bases lining up with TRBD1. The CDR3 consists of 15 residues. V was clipped by 8 bases and J by 0 bases; unmatched bases: 5.

This clonotype appeared many times. This sequence joins TRBV20-1 and TRBJ2-1, with D perhaps matching TRBD2 (6 bases). V dropped 5 bases and J dropped 3 bases, with 14 bases sitting between them. CDR3 length equals 14 residues. Germline V gene sequence: CDR1 DFQATT, CDR2 SNEGSKA (reference sequence). For the CDR3, the DNA is TGCAGTGCTCGGCCCGAGACTAGCTACAATGAGCAGTTCTTC. As protein: CSARPETSYNEQFF.

This clonotype was counted a few times. J is TRBJ2-1 and V is TRBV4-1; 12 nucleotides align to TRBD2. Germline V gene sequence: CDR1 MGHRA, CDR2 YSYEKL. The CDR3 is made up of 15 amino acids. The J segment lost 6 bases and the V segment lost 4 bases, leaving 4 bases of the junction unmatched. CDR3 sequence reads: CASSLTSGRSNEQFF. The DNA for the CDR3 is TGCGCCAGCAGCCTGACTAGCGGGAGATCCAATGAGCAGTTCTTC.

This clonotype showed up many times. This chain joins TRBV12-5 and TRBJ1-1; D uncertain. There are 13 residues in the CDR3. Germline loops: CDR1 LGHNT, CDR2 FRNRAP. V dropped 2 bases and J dropped 5 bases, with 9 bases sitting between them. CDR3 coding DNA: TGTGCTAGTGGTTTGAGGCCCGAGACTGAAGCTTTCTTT. It specifies CASGLRPETEAFF.

This clonotype was seen many times. The chain employs TRBV10-3 and TRBJ1-1; possibly TRBD1 for D (6 bases). The V end was cut by 3 bases, the J end by 1 base, with 12 bases between. The CDR3 is made up of 15 amino acids. Per germline, CDR1 ENHRY and CDR2 SYGVKD. The DNA of the CDR3 is TGTGCCATCAGTGATCCGGGACAACCGAACACTGAAGCTTTCTTT. As protein: CAISDPGQPNTEAFF.

This clonotype was counted ten times or more. The chain recombines TRBV29-1 with TRBJ1-3, with D perhaps matching TRBD1 (5 bases). There are 16 residues in the CDR3. Looked up from germline, CDR1 is SQVTM and CDR2 is ANQGSEA. The V end was cut by 6 bases, the J end by 0 bases, with 18 bases between. The CDR3 spells CSVLGGGTSSGNTIYF. The CDR3 nucleotides are TGCAGCGTCCTCGGGGGGGGAACGAGCTCTGGAAACACCATATATTTT.

This clonotype was picked up many times. V gene TRBV20-1 combines with J gene TRBJ2-7; D is possibly TRBD2 (6 bases). CDR3 length equals 14 residues. Deletions cut 0 bases from V and 6 bases from J, with 15 bases between. Germline CDR1 is DFQATT and CDR2 is SNEGSKA (reference sequence). CDR3 loop: CSAREGGGPGEQYF. CDR3 sequence (DNA): TGCAGTGCTAGAGAGGGTGGAGGGCCCGGCGAGCAGTACTTC.

This clonotype was recorded at least ten times. The chain joins TRBV6-2 or TRBV6-3 to TRBJ2-3; D uncertain. Germline CDR1 MNHEY, CDR2 SVGEGT. V was clipped by 6 bases and J by 1 base, with 11 bases between them. The CDR3 has 14 residues. The CDR3 nucleotides read TGTGCCAGCAGCCCCGCCTGGGGCACAGATACGCAGTATTTT. Its protein is CASSPAWGTDTQYF.

Of note for this clonotype: A much larger clone lies a single base off, so this may be a read error. The V and J genes are TRBV20-1 and TRBJ1-2, with D unclear. This CDR3 spans 15 amino acids. The germline V gene encodes CDR1 DFQATT and CDR2 SNEGSKA (reference sequence). In DNA form, the CDR3 reads TGCTGTGCTAGACCGGGTGGAGGATTGCTTAAGGGCTACACCTTC. Its translation: CCARPGGGLLKGYTF.

This clonotype has ten or more counts. This rearrangement joins TRBV5-1 to TRBJ2-5, with 12 bases identical to TRBD2. The trim removed 0 bases at V and 4 bases at J, leaving 10 bases unmatched. This CDR3 is 18 amino acids long. Germline CDR1 is SGHRS and CDR2 is YFSETQ. The CDR3 reads CASSLAGTSGGMRETQYF. The CDR3 DNA is TGCGCCAGCAGCTTGGCCGGAACTAGCGGGGGGATGAGAGAGACCCAGTACTTC.

This chain links TRBV6-6 with TRBJ1-4; possibly TRBD1 for D (5 bases). CDR1 and CDR2 from the germline V gene are MNHNY and SVGAGI (reference sequence). The ends were cut back, 7 bases at V and 6 bases at J, with 12 bases in the middle. The CDR3 contains 13 residues. In nucleotides, the CDR3 is TGTGCCAGCAAGGGGCAGGCTTATGAAAAACTGTTTTTT. Its translation is CASKGQAYEKLFF.

There are many counts of this clonotype. The chain couples TRBV28 to TRBJ1-2; D unclear. The V end lost 2 bases, the J end lost 4 bases, and 11 bases lay between the germline ends. The CDR3 consists of 14 residues. Germline V lookup: CDR1 MDHEN, CDR2 SYDVKM. Here the CDR3 reads CASSLPNSFYGYTF. CDR3 coding DNA: TGTGCCAGCAGTTTACCTAATTCGTTCTATGGCTACACCTTC.

Concerning this clonotype: Since a much larger clone is just one base distant, this may be a read error. This chain uses TRBV29-1 with TRBJ1-2; D is unresolved. The ends were cut back, 0 bases at V and 7 bases at J, with 12 bases in the middle. The CDR3 covers 13 residues. Germline CDR1 SQVTM, CDR2 ANQGSEA. The CDR3 spells CSVEDKALVGYTF. CDR3 in DNA: TGCAGCGTTGAAGATAAGGCGCTGGTTGGCTACACCTTC.

This clonotype was counted many times. The chain combines TRBV5-1 with TRBJ2-7, with D perhaps matching TRBD1 (5 bases). The V gene's germline CDR1 is SGHRS and CDR2 YFSETQ. This CDR3 has 14 amino acids. Trimming pared 0 bases from V and 5 bases from J, leaving 12 bases between. The CDR3 DNA sequence: TGCGCCAGCAGCTTGGTCCAGAGCAGGGACGAGCAGTACTTC. This gives the protein CASSLVQSRDEQYF.

This clonotype was detected ten times or more. The chain employs TRBV5-1 and TRBJ2-1; 8 positions agree with TRBD2. Trimming took 4 bases from V and 5 from J; bases not matched to a gene: 5. CDR3 length equals 14 residues. CDR1 and CDR2 (germline): SGHRS, YFSETQ. The DNA for the CDR3 is TGCGCCAGCAGCAACGGGGGGGGAAACAATGAGCAGTTCTTC. Its translation: CASSNGGGNNEQFF.

Points on this clonotype: At one end, the junction sequence differs from germline, possibly due to a read error. The chain carries TRBV30 and TRBJ1-1, with a tentative D call TRBD1 (5 bases). The CDR3 is made up of 15 amino acids. Germline-derived CDR1 and CDR2 are GTSNPN and SVGIG (reference sequence). The CDR3: CSWRRGVEWNTEAFF. The CDR3 bases are TGTTCCTGGAGGAGGGGCGTGGAATGGAACACTGAAGCTTTCTTT.

This clonotype has at least ten counts. This chain joins TRBV10-3 and TRBJ2-2; D gene ambiguous. The V gene's germline CDR1 is ENHRY and CDR2 SYGVKD. V was shortened by 4 bases and J by 0 bases, with 0 bases between the two germline ends. CDR3 length: 12 amino acids. CDR3 in amino acids: CAISANTGELFF. The CDR3 DNA is TGTGCCATCAGTGCGAACACCGGGGAGCTGTTTTTT.

This clonotype was seen many times. V and J are TRBV5-1 and TRBJ2-5, with D hard to call. Trimming removed 4 bases from V and 1 base from J, with 11 bases in between. Germline CDR1 is SGHRS and CDR2 is YFSETQ. The CDR3 has 14 amino acids. CDR3 DNA: TGCGCCAGCAGCCCCGCGGATACCCAAGAGACCCAGTACTTC. This codes for CASSPADTQETQYF.